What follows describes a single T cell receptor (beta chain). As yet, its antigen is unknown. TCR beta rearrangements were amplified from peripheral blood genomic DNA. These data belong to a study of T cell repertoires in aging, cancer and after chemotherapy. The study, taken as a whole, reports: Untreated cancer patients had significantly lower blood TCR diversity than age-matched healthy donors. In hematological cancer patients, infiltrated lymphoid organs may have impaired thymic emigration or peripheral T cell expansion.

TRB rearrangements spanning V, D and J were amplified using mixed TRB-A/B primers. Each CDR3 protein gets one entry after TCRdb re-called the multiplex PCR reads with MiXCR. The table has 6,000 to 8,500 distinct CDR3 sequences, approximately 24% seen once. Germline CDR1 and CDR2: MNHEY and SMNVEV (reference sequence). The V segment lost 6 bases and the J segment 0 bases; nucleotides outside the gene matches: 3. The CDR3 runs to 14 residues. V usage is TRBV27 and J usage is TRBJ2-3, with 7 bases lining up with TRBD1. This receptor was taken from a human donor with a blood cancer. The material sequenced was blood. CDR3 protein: CASRGTASTDTQYF. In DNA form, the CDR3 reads TGTGCCAGCAGAGGGACAGCGAGCACAGATACGCAGTATTTT.